This T cell receptor (beta chain) was sequenced during a study of cytomegalovirus exposure and HLA in healthy donors. The study, taken as a whole, reports: A further, later analysis showed that HLA-associated TCR beta chains (compared with equally common others) were more clonally expanded.

With 60 Vbeta and 13 Jbeta primers, the PCR was carried out. TCRdb's table, derived via immunoSEQ multiplex PCR, lists solely in-frame clones and lacks some. The sample consists of 150,000 to 200,000 clones, roughly 81% of them appearing once. As for this clone: Antigen: not known.

Sequenced: PBMCs. The sequence derives from a girl aged 10 to 17 in good health and CMV-seropositive.

The CDR3 loop is CASSRVQATQETQYF. Here the CDR3 DNA reads TGTGCCAGCAGCCGCGTGCAAGCTACTCAAGAGACCCAGTACTTC. The chain couples TRBV5-5 to TRBJ2-5; D is ambiguous. Germline lookup yields CDR1 SGHKS and CDR2 YYEKEE (reference sequence). The CDR3 is made up of 15 amino acids. V was shortened by 4 bases and J by 2 bases, with 15 bases between the two germline ends.